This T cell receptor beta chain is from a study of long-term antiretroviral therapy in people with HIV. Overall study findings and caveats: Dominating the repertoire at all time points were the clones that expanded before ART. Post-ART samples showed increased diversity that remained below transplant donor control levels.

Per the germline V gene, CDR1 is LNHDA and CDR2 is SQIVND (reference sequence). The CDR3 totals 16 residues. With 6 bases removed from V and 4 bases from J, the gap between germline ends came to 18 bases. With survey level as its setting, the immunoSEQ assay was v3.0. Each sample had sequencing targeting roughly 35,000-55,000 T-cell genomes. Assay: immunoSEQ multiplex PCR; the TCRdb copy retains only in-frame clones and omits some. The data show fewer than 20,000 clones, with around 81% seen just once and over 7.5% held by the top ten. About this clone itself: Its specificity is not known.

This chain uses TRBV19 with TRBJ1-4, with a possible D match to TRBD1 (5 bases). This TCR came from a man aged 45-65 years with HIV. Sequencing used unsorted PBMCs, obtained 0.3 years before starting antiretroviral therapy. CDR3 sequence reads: CASRHQGETGNEKLFF. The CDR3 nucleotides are TGTGCCAGTAGGCACCAAGGGGAGACTGGTAATGAAAAACTGTTTTTT. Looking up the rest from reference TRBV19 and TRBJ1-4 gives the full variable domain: DGGITQSPKYLFRKEGQNVTLSCEQNLNHDAMYWYRQDPGQGLRLIYYSQIVNDFQKGDIAEGYSVSREKKESFPLTVTSAQKNPTAFYLCASRHQGETGNEKLFFGSGTQLSVL.